These 31 T cell receptor beta chains were sequenced from one sample in a study of PD-1 blockade in classical Hodgkin lymphoma. With no exception, relapse followed autologous stem cell transplantation in all patients, and brentuximab vedotin exposure varied. Profiling relied on immunoSEQ multiplex PCR, and the TCRdb table lists in-frame clones only, not all of them. The sample comprises 13,000 to 15,000 clones, approximately 60% of which are singletons, and around 10% rests with the top ten. Sequences were derived from peripheral blood mononuclear cells (PBMCs), sampled at baseline. Source of these receptors: a human donor with classical Hodgkin lymphoma.

The CDR3 DNA sequence: TGCGCCAGCAGCCAAGATAATTTGGGGACTTACTACAATGAGCAGTTCTTC. Its translation: CASSQDNLGTYYNEQFF. This sequence joins TRBV4-1 and TRBJ2-1, with D tentatively TRBD2 (6 bases). Germline V lookup: CDR1 MGHRA, CDR2 YSYEKL. CDR3 length: 17 residues. With 0 bases removed from V and 3 bases from J, the gap between germline ends came to 15 bases.

This clone was counted between two and nine times. The rearrangement joins TRBV4-1 to TRBJ2-7; TRBD1 aligns across 7 bases. Germline assignment: CDR1 MGHRA and CDR2 YSYEKL. J gave up 0 bases and V 1 base, and 3 bases lay outside the gene matches. This CDR3 is 15 amino acids long. The CDR3: CASSQGQGLSYEQYF. The CDR3 DNA follows: TGCGCCAGCAGCCAAGGACAGGGTCTCTCCTACGAGCAGTACTTC.

V and J are TRBV27 and TRBJ1-6, with D tentatively TRBD1 (5 bases). V was trimmed by 3 bases and J by 7 bases, leaving 22 bases between them. Germline V gives CDR1 MNHEY, CDR2 SMNVEV (reference sequence). The CDR3 is 18 amino acids. The CDR3 loop is CASSFRSGTAPKNSPLHF. The CDR3 DNA reads TGTGCCAGCAGTTTCCGGTCGGGGACTGCACCTAAGAATTCACCCCTCCACTTT.

The chain joins TRBV19 to TRBJ2-5; D uncertain. The CDR3 is 14 amino acids. From germline, CDR1 is LNHDA and CDR2 SQIVND (reference sequence). Trimming removed 3 bases from V and 5 bases from J, with 13 bases in between. DNA for the CDR3: TGTGCCAGTAGTATCGCGAGGATCACGGAGACCCAGTACTTC. Its translation: CASSIARITETQYF.

The rearrangement links TRBV27 to TRBJ2-7; 7 bases map to TRBD1. Germline V lookup: CDR1 MNHEY, CDR2 SMNVEV (reference sequence). This CDR3 has 15 residues. Trimming cost V 2 bases and J 3 bases; bases outside gene matches: 7. CDR3 in amino acids: CASSLRTGVVYEQYF. The CDR3 region has the DNA TGTGCCAGCAGTTTAAGAACAGGGGTCGTCTACGAGCAGTACTTC.

The CDR3 DNA reads as TGCGCCAGCAGCCTGTTACCTTTGGCGATATATGGCTACACCTTC. It codes for CASSLLPLAIYGYTF. This chain uses TRBV4-1 with TRBJ1-2, with D uncertain. The CDR3 is 15 amino acids. V was trimmed by 4 bases and J by 5 bases, leaving 17 bases between them. The germline V gene has CDR1 MGHRA and CDR2 YSYEKL.

The rearrangement uses TRBV5-8 and TRBJ1-5; TRBD1 matches 7 bases. With 1 base clipped from V and 3 bases from J, the junction kept 4 bases outside the gene matches. The CDR3 is made up of 15 amino acids. Germline V gene data show CDR1 as SGHTS and CDR2 as YDEGEE. In DNA, the CDR3 is TGTGCCAGCAGCTTGACAGGGGCTATCAATCAGCCCCAGCATTTT. Protein sequence: CASSLTGAINQPQHF.

There are a few counts of this clone. The chain links TRBV18 to TRBJ1-5; D is undetermined. The CDR3 extends over 14 amino acids. V shed 4 bases and J shed 1 base, with 8 bases lying between them. Germline assignment: CDR1 KGHSH and CDR2 LQKENI. CDR3 nucleotides: TGTGCCAGCTCACGGGGTGTAAGCAATCAGCCCCAGCATTTT. Translating it yields CASSRGVSNQPQHF.

The sample holds a few counts of this clone. This chain links TRBV4-1 with TRBJ2-7; a possible D gene is TRBD2 (5 bases). The CDR3 runs to 14 residues. Germline V gene data show CDR1 as MGHRA and CDR2 as YSYEKL. Deletions cut 1 base from V and 3 bases from J, with 10 bases between. The CDR3 bases are TGCGCCAGCAGCCAAGCAGACGGGAACTACGAGCAGTACTTC. This codes for CASSQADGNYEQYF.

V is TRBV19 and J is TRBJ2-7; D is unresolved. The CDR3 loop spans 14 amino acids. With 1 base removed from V and 2 bases from J, the gap between germline ends came to 9 bases. The germline gives CDR1 LNHDA, CDR2 SQIVND (reference sequence). In nucleotides, the CDR3 is TGTGCCAGTAGTATAGTTAGCCGTACCTACGAGCAGTACTTC. As protein: CASSIVSRTYEQYF.

This clone showed up just once. The rearrangement links TRBV14 to TRBJ2-1; 8 positions match TRBD2. The CDR3 is made up of 16 amino acids. V dropped 1 base and J dropped 6; count of bases not matched to a gene: 8. Germline values: CDR1 SGHDN, CDR2 FVKESK. The CDR3 coding sequence is TGTGCCAGCAGCCAAGGGGGACTAGGGTCTCGCAATGAGCAGTTCTTC. It translates to CASSQGGLGSRNEQFF. Drawing the rest from reference TRBV14 and TRBJ2-1, the complete variable domain is EAGVTQFPSHSVIEKGQTVTLRCDPISGHDNLYWYRRVMGKEIKFLLHFVKESKQDESGMPNNRFLAERTGGTYSTLKVQPAELEDSGVYFCASSQGGLGSRNEQFFGPGTRLTVL.

In regard to this clone: An end of the junction does not agree with germline; a read error may underlie this. The chain couples TRBV7-2 to TRBJ1-5; D gene uncertain. Germline CDR1 is SGHTA and CDR2 is FQGNSA. The CDR3 has 15 amino acids. DNA for the CDR3: TGCGCCAGCAGCCACGCCTTCAATAGCAATCAGCCCCAGCATTTT. Encoded protein: CASSHAFNSNQPQHF. Full variable domain (outside the CDR3, taken from reference TRBV7-2 and TRBJ1-5): GAGVSQSPSNKVTEKGKDVELRCDPISGHTALYWYRQSLGQGLEFLIYFQGNSAPDKSGLPSDRFSAERTGGSVSTLTIQRTQQEDSAVYLCASSHAFNSNQPQHFGDGTRLSIL.

This clone was found a few times. The V and J genes are TRBV27 and TRBJ2-1, with 7 bases aligning to TRBD1. V was clipped by 6 bases and J by 7 bases; unmatched bases: 12. The germline gives CDR1 MNHEY, CDR2 SMNVEV (reference sequence). This CDR3 has 15 residues. The CDR3 bases are TGTGCCAGCAGCCAAGGGGGCGCCCCTACAAATGAGCAGTTCTTC. This encodes CASSQGGAPTNEQFF.

The rearrangement uses TRBV15 and TRBJ1-4, with D possibly being TRBD1 (6 bases). Germline values: CDR1 LNHNV, CDR2 YYDKDF (reference sequence). The ends were cut back, 1 base at V and 1 base at J, with 7 bases in the middle. CDR3 size: 15 residues. The CDR3 loop is CATSRAGETNEKLFF. The CDR3 region has the DNA TGTGCCACCAGCAGAGCAGGGGAAACTAATGAAAAACTGTTTTTT.

This chain connects TRBV18 to TRBJ2-2; D assignment may be TRBD1 or TRBD2 (6 bases each). This CDR3 contains 17 residues. V was cut by 2 bases and J by 4 bases, with 17 bases left in between. CDR1 is KGHSH and CDR2 is LQKENI in the germline V gene. The CDR3 DNA is TGTGCCAGCTCACCAAGTGCTGGACAGCGGGCCACCGGGGAGCTGTTTTTT. Protein sequence: CASSPSAGQRATGELFF.

The chain joins TRBV9 to TRBJ2-7; possible D gene TRBD1, 5 bases. V gave up 2 bases and J gave up 4 bases, with 10 bases separating them. The CDR3 extends over 13 amino acids. CDR1 and CDR2 (germline): SGDLS, YYNGEE. The CDR3 DNA follows: TGTGCCAGCAGCGTTGGACACGGTTACGAGCAGTACTTC. Translating it yields CASSVGHGYEQYF.

The V gene is TRBV11-2, the J gene TRBJ2-7, with D uncertain. The CDR3 spans 13 residues. Germline CDR1 and CDR2: SGHAT and FQNNGV. V lost 7 bases and J lost 3, with 13 bases in between. In DNA, the CDR3 is TGTGCCAGCAACCCCTTTAGAGGCTACGAGCAGTACTTC. It encodes CASNPFRGYEQYF.

This chain links TRBV5-6 with TRBJ2-1; 8 nucleotides agree with TRBD2. The CDR3 contains 14 residues. Germline loops: CDR1 SGHDT, CDR2 YYEEEE. J gave up 9 bases and V 3 bases, and 8 bases lay outside the gene matches. The DNA for the CDR3 is TGTGCCAGCAGCTCGGGACTAGGAGAAGGTGAGCAGTTCTTC. Amino acid sequence: CASSSGLGEGEQFF.

This clone was counted once. The CDR3 coding sequence is TGTGCCAGCAGCGGTAACGCCGGGACAGGGTCCTACGAGCAGTACTTC. It translates to CASSGNAGTGSYEQYF. The chain employs TRBV7-9 and TRBJ2-7, with 9 bases identical to TRBD1. Germline CDR1 reads SEHNR; CDR2 reads FQNEAQ (reference sequence). This CDR3 spans 16 amino acids. The V and J ends lost 5 bases and 1 base, in that order; junction bases with no gene match: 9.

This sequence joins TRBV28 and TRBJ1-1, with 9 bases aligning to TRBD1. V was pared by 5 bases and J by 7 bases, with 8 bases of the junction left unmatched. This CDR3 is built from 14 residues. Germline assignment: CDR1 MDHEN and CDR2 SYDVKM. CDR3 DNA: TGTGCCAGCAGTCAAGGGGACAGGGACGGTGAAGCTTTCTTT. This gives the protein CASSQGDRDGEAFF.

The chain links TRBV7-8 to TRBJ2-1, with D hard to call. The CDR3 sequence is 13 residues long. The V gene's germline CDR1 is SGHVS and CDR2 FQNEAQ. V lost 1 base, J lost 7 bases, and 8 bases lay in between. The CDR3 DNA sequence: TGTGCCAGCAGCTTAGATTCCAGGAATGAGCAGTTCTTC. Its translation is CASSLDSRNEQFF.

The V and J genes are TRBV6-1 and TRBJ2-3; weak D call: TRBD2 (5 bases). Germline V CDR1 and CDR2: MNHNS, SASEGT. V was clipped by 10 bases and J by 3 bases, with 14 bases between them. There are 13 residues in the CDR3. CDR3: CATLRGWTDTQYF. In DNA, the CDR3 is TGTGCCACCCTCAGAGGGTGGACAGATACGCAGTATTTT.

This clone occurred once. V and J are TRBV2 and TRBJ1-1; D not certain. With 3 bases removed from V and 6 bases from J, the gap between germline ends came to 11 bases. The germline gives CDR1 SNHLY, CDR2 FYNNEI. There are 13 residues in the CDR3. CDR3 nucleotides: TGTGCCAGCAGTGATCACCAGACCGCTGAAGCTTTCTTT. Translated, it gives CASSDHQTAEAFF. The variable domain in full, with the rest retrieved from reference TRBV2 and TRBJ1-1, is EPEVTQTPSHQVTQMGQEVILRCVPISNHLYFYWYRQILGQKVEFLVSFYNNEISEKSEIFDDQFSVERPDGSNFTLKIRSTKLEDSAMYFCASSDHQTAEAFFGQGTRLTVV.

V gene TRBV6-4 combines with J gene TRBJ2-1, with TRBD2 matching over 9 bases. The V and J ends lost 5 bases and 8 bases, in that order; junction bases with no gene match: 7. Germline assignment: CDR1 MRHNA and CDR2 SNTAGT. CDR3 length: 14 amino acids. The CDR3 spells CASSYSGSRDEQFF. In nucleotides, the CDR3 is TGTGCCAGCAGTTATAGCGGGAGTAGGGATGAGCAGTTCTTC.

The CDR3 region is CASSRITGSRGGQPQHF. CDR3 nucleotides: TGTGCCAGCAGTCGAATTACAGGTTCACGCGGAGGTCAGCCCCAGCATTTT. J is TRBJ1-5 and V is TRBV28; D may be TRBD1 (5 bases). V was trimmed by 5 bases and J by 6 bases, leaving 23 bases between them. CDR3 length equals 17 residues. Per the germline V gene, CDR1 is MDHEN and CDR2 is SYDVKM.

The gene calls are TRBV11-3 and TRBJ2-1; a weak D match, TRBD1 (5 bases). Germline V gene sequence: CDR1 SGHNT, CDR2 YENEEA. The V end lost 6 bases, the J end lost 5 bases, and 11 bases lay between the germline ends. The CDR3 covers 13 residues. The CDR3 here is CASSKKQDNEQFF. The CDR3 DNA reads TGTGCCAGCAGTAAAAAACAGGACAATGAGCAGTTCTTC.

V gene TRBV27 combines with J gene TRBJ2-6; D ambiguous. The CDR3 sequence is 15 residues long. The V gene's germline CDR1 is MNHEY and CDR2 SMNVEV (reference sequence). The V end lost 0 bases, the J end lost 0 bases, and 3 bases lay between the germline ends. In DNA form, the CDR3 reads TGTGCCAGCAGTTTATCTTTCTCTGGGGCCAACGTCCTGACTTTC. Amino acids: CASSLSFSGANVLTF.

This chain connects TRBV7-3 to TRBJ2-1, with TRBD2 matching over 13 bases. After removal of 1 base from V and 6 bases from J, the junction contained 3 bases not matched to a gene. Germline CDR1 reads SGHTA; CDR2 reads FQGTGA. The CDR3 consists of 16 residues. In nucleotides, the CDR3 is TGTGCCAGCAGCTTAAGTGGACTAGCGGGAGTCAATGAGCAGTTCTTC. It specifies CASSLSGLAGVNEQFF.

This chain uses TRBV5-4 with TRBJ2-5, with 11 bases fitting TRBD1. V trimming: 0 bases; J trimming: 7 bases; junction bases outside the gene matches: 5. The CDR3 has 15 residues. Germline V gene data show CDR1 as SGHNT and CDR2 as YYREEE (reference sequence). The CDR3 DNA reads as TGTGCCAGCAGCTTGGGGGACAGGGGGTCGGGGACCCAGTACTTC. Translated, it gives CASSLGDRGSGTQYF.

The chain employs TRBV15 and TRBJ2-5; D gene ambiguous. V dropped 1 base and J dropped 4 bases, with 13 bases sitting between them. Germline V gene sequence: CDR1 LNHNV, CDR2 YYDKDF (reference sequence). The CDR3 has 15 residues. The CDR3 DNA reads TGTGCCACCAGCAGAGGACTGACCCCTGGAGAGACCCAGTACTTC. The encoded protein is CATSRGLTPGETQYF.

This clone is classed as medium-sized. This chain joins TRBV30 and TRBJ2-7, with 7 positions matching TRBD1. The trim removed 4 bases at V and 3 bases at J, leaving 6 bases unmatched. This CDR3 is 13 amino acids long. Germline assignment: CDR1 GTSNPN and CDR2 SVGIG (reference sequence). The CDR3 DNA reads TGTGCCTGGACTCGAGCAGGGGGCTACGAGCAGTACTTC. Encoded protein: CAWTRAGGYEQYF.